This passage covers 10 T cell receptor beta chains from one sample sequenced in a study of post-analysis software for immune sequencing data. Which antigens these TCRs recognize remains unknown. Study findings and constraints: Five or six TRBV segments were more frequent in patients than controls; TRBV5-6, TRBV5-1 and TRBV20-1 belonged to this group.

cDNA libraries for TCR beta contained unique molecular identifiers. TCRdb reprocessed the PCR reads with MiXCR, giving one entry per CDR3 protein. The data hold some 800,000 distinct CDR3 sequences, with around 42% observed a single time. What was sequenced was blood. These receptors were obtained from a girl aged 10-17 years with multiple sclerosis.

The CDR3 sequence: CATRDRGDEQFF. CDR3 DNA sequence: TGTGCCACCAGGGACAGGGGGGATGAGCAGTTCTTC. The genes are TRBV24-1 and TRBJ2-1; 10 positions match TRBD1. The ends lost 7 bases at V and 8 bases at J; junction bases unmatched: 1. CDR1 is KGHDR and CDR2 is SFDVKD in the germline V gene. This CDR3 region has 12 residues.

V usage is TRBV6-5 and J usage is TRBJ2-3; the D is unclear. Trimming took 2 bases from V and 3 from J, leaving 12 bases between them. CDR3 length equals 15 residues. Germline loops: CDR1 MNHEY, CDR2 SVGAGI. The CDR3 bases are TGTGCCAGCAGTTACGGACCCCTGGGAACAGATACGCAGTATTTT. Its protein product is CASSYGPLGTDTQYF.

The chain has TRBV19 and TRBJ2-1; 11 nucleotides match TRBD2. This CDR3 is built from 18 residues. V was pared by 2 bases and J by 2 bases, with 8 bases of the junction left unmatched. In germline, CDR1 is LNHDA, CDR2 SQIVND (reference sequence). CDR3 protein: CASSISGTSGPAYNEQFF. The CDR3 DNA sequence: TGTGCCAGTAGTATATCCGGGACTAGCGGACCTGCCTACAATGAGCAGTTCTTC.

In DNA form, the CDR3 reads TGCGCCAGCAGCTGGGAAGGGCAGAAGAGCTCCTACGAGCAGTACTTC. This codes for CASSWEGQKSSYEQYF. The J gene is TRBJ2-7, the V gene TRBV5-1; D is undetermined. The V end was cut by 3 bases, the J end by 0 bases, with 16 bases between. The germline V gene has CDR1 SGHRS and CDR2 YFSETQ. This CDR3 comprises 16 residues.

This chain uses TRBV6-2 or TRBV6-3 with TRBJ1-2, with D tentatively TRBD1 (5 bases). The ends were cut back, 2 bases at V and 4 bases at J, with 20 bases in the middle. Germline V CDR1 and CDR2: MNHEY, SVGEGT. The CDR3 has 17 amino acids. CDR3 nucleotides: TGTGCCAGCAGTTACGGGCAGGGAGCGCCCCACGGCTATGGCTACACCTTC. Amino acids: CASSYGQGAPHGYGYTF.

This clonotype was observed once. The rearrangement uses TRBV29-1 and TRBJ2-5; 10 bases are a match to TRBD2. The V gene's germline CDR1 is SQVTM and CDR2 ANQGSEA. This CDR3 contains 19 residues. J gave up 0 bases and V 1 base, and 14 bases lay outside the gene matches. DNA of the CDR3: TGCAGCGTTGAAGGGGCGTCTAGCGGGGGCCCCGCGTACCAAGAGACCCAGTACTTC. Its translation: CSVEGASSGGPAYQETQYF.

This chain joins TRBV9 and TRBJ2-7; D is unresolved. This CDR3 has 15 residues. V gave up 3 bases and J gave up 2 bases, with 15 bases separating them. CDR1 is SGDLS and CDR2 is YYNGEE in the germline V gene. The CDR3 region is CASSAQADLAYEQYF. The CDR3 nucleotides are TGTGCCAGCAGCGCCCAGGCGGACCTCGCCTACGAGCAGTACTTC.

This clonotype was seen a few times. This chain joins TRBV5-1 and TRBJ2-3, with a tentative D call TRBD1 (5 bases). Looked up from germline, CDR1 is SGHRS and CDR2 is YFSETQ. The CDR3 runs to 14 residues. With 1 base removed from V and 4 bases from J, the gap between germline ends came to 10 bases. The CDR3 DNA follows: TGCGCCAGCAGCTTGCAGGGATCGCCAGATACGCAGTATTTT. This gives the protein CASSLQGSPDTQYF.

This chain links TRBV4-2 with TRBJ2-4; 8 bases are shared with TRBD1. This CDR3 contains 15 residues. V shed 0 bases and J 13 bases; nucleotides not matched to a gene: 11. The V gene's germline CDR1 is LGHNA and CDR2 YNFKEQ. The CDR3 DNA is TGTGCCAGCAGCCAAGATCCCCAGGGGGCAGGGGAGCAGTACTTC. Amino acid sequence: CASSQDPQGAGEQYF.

This clonotype was detected only a few times. The chain is built from TRBV3-1 and TRBJ2-1; possibly TRBD2 for D (6 bases). The CDR3 is 14 residues long. From germline, CDR1 is LGHDT and CDR2 YNNKEL (reference sequence). Trimming took 0 bases from V and 5 from J, leaving 8 bases between them. The CDR3: CASSQEPSDNEQFF. The CDR3 DNA reads as TGTGCCAGCAGCCAAGAGCCTAGCGACAATGAGCAGTTCTTC.